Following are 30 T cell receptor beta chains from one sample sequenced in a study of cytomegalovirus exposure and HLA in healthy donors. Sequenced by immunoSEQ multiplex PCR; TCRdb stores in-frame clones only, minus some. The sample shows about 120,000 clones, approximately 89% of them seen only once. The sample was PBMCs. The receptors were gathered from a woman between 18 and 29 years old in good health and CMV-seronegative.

CDR3 residues: CASSWEVGELFF. The CDR3 DNA sequence: TGTGCCAGCAGTTGGGAGGTCGGGGAGCTGTTTTTT. This sequence joins TRBV2 and TRBJ2-2; D might be TRBD2 (6 bases). The V end was cut by 5 bases, the J end by 7 bases, with 8 bases between. Germline V gene data show CDR1 as SNHLY and CDR2 as FYNNEI. The CDR3 covers 12 residues.

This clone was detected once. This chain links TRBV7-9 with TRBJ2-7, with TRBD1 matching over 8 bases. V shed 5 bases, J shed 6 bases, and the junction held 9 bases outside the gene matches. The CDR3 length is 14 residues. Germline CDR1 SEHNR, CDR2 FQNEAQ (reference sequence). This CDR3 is CASSQRTGKLEQYF. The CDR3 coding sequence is TGTGCCAGCAGCCAGCGGACAGGGAAACTCGAGCAGTACTTC.

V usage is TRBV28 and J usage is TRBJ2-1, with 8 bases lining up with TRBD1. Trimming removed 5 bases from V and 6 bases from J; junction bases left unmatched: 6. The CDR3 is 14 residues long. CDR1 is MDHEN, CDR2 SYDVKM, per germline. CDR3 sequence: CASSPQGQVNEQFF. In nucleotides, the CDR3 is TGTGCCAGCAGTCCCCAGGGACAGGTCAATGAGCAGTTCTTC.

The CDR3 protein is CASSMGLAYEQYV. The CDR3 nucleotides are TGTGCCAGTAGTATGGGGCTCGCCTACGAGCAGTACGTC. This chain connects TRBV19 to TRBJ2-7; TRBD1 is a possible D gene (5 bases). There are 13 residues in the CDR3. The V and J ends lost 3 bases and 2 bases respectively, with 8 bases between them. Per the germline V gene, CDR1 is LNHDA and CDR2 is SQIVND (reference sequence).

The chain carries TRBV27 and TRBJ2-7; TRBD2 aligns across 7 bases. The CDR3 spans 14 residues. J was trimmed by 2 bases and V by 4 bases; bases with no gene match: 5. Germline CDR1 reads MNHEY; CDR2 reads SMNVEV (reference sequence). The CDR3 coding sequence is TGTGCCAGCAGTTCTGGAGCGGGAACCTACGAGCAGTACTTC. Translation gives CASSSGAGTYEQYF.

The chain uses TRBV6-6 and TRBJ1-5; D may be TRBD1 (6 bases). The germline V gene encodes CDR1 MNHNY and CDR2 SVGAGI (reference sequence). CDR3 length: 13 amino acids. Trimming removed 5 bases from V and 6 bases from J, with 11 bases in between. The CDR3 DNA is TGTGCCAGCAGTAGGGGGGGCAGTCAGCCCCAGCATTTT. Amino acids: CASSRGGSQPQHF.

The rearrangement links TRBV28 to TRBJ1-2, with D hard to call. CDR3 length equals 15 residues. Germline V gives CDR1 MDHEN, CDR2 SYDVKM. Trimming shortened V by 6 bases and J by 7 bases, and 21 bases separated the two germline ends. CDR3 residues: CASRSPPRVSAGYTF. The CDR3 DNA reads TGTGCCAGCAGATCCCCTCCCCGAGTGAGTGCTGGCTACACCTTC.

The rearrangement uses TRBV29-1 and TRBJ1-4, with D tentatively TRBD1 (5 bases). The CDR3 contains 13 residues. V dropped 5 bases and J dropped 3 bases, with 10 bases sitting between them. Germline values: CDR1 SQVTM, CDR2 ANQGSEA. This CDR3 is CSVRQGPNEKLFF. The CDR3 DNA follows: TGCAGCGTTCGCCAGGGTCCTAATGAAAAACTGTTTTTT.

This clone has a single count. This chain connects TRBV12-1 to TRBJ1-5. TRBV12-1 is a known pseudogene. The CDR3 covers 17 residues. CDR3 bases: TGTGCCAGCAGCCCGACGGGGGTCGCTTTTGTAAATCAGCCCCAGCATTTT. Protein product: CASSPTGVAFVNQPQHF.

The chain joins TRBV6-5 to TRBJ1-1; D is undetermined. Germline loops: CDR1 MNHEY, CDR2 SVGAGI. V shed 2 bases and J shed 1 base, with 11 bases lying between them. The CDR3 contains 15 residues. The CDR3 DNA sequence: TGTGCCAGCAGTTACGCCCGGGGAGGGAACACTGAAGCTTTCTTT. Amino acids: CASSYARGGNTEAFF.

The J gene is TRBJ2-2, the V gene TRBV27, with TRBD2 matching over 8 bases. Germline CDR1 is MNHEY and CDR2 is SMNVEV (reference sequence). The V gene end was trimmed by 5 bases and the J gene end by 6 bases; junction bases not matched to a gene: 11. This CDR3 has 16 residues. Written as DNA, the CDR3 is TGTGCCAGCAGTCCCCTCCGGACTAGCTTCTCCGGGGAGCTGTTTTTT. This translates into CASSPLRTSFSGELFF.

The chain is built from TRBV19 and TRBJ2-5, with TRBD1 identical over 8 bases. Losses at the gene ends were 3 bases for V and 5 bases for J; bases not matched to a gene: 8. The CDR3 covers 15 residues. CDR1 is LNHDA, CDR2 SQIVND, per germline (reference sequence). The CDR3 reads CASSILGQAGETQYF. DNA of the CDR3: TGTGCCAGTAGTATCTTGGGACAGGCAGGGGAGACCCAGTACTTC.

Here the CDR3 DNA reads TGCAGCGTTGAAGATGGTACAGTTCTAGCCAAAAACATTCAGTACTTC. It translates to CSVEDGTVLAKNIQYF. The chain couples TRBV29-1 to TRBJ2-4, with D unresolved. Trimming took off 0 bases at V and 0 bases at J, with 12 bases between the two ends. There are 16 residues in the CDR3. The germline V gene encodes CDR1 SQVTM and CDR2 ANQGSEA.

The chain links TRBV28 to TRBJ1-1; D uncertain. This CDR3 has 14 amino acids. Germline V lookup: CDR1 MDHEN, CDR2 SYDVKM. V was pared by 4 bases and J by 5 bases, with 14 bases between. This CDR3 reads CASSSYRVETEAFF. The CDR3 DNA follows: TGTGCCAGCAGTTCTTATCGGGTAGAGACTGAAGCTTTCTTT.

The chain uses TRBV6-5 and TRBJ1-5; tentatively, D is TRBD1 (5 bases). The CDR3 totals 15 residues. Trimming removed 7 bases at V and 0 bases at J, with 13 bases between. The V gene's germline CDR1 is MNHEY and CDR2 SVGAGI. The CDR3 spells CASTALGGSNQPQHF. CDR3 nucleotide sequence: TGTGCCAGCACCGCCCTGGGGGGTAGCAATCAGCCCCAGCATTTT.

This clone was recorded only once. CDR3: CASSLEPSGQSFNEQFF. As DNA, the CDR3 is TGTGCCAGCAGCTTAGAACCGTCGGGACAGAGCTTCAATGAGCAGTTCTTC. The chain has TRBV7-6 and TRBJ2-1; TRBD1 agrees at 7 bases. V lost 1 base and J lost 6; bases outside the gene matches: 12. The CDR3 runs to 17 residues. Germline-derived CDR1 and CDR2 are SGHVS and FNYEAQ. Looking up the rest from reference TRBV7-6 and TRBJ2-1 gives the full variable domain: GAGVSQSPRYKVTKRGQDVALRCDPISGHVSLYWYRQALGQGPEFLTYFNYEAQQDKSGLPNDRFSAERPEGSISTLTIQRTEQRDSAMYRCASSLEPSGQSFNEQFFGPGTRLTVL.

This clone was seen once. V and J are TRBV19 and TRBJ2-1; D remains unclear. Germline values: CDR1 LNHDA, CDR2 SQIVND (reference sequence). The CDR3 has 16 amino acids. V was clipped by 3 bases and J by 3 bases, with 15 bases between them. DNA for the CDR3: TGTGCCAGTAGTATCGCCCACTATAATCTCTACAATGAGCAGTTCTTC. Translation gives CASSIAHYNLYNEQFF.

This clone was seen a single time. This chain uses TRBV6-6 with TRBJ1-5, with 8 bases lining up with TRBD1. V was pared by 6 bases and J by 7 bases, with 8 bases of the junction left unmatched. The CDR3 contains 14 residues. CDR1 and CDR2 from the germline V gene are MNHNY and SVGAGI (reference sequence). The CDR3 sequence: CASSLGQGPQPQHF. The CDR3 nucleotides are TGTGCCAGCAGCCTTGGACAGGGCCCCCAGCCCCAGCATTTT.

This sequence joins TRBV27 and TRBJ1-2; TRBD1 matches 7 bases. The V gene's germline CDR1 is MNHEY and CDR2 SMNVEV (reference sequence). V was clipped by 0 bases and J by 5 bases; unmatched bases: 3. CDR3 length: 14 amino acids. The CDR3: CASSLSGGAYGYTF. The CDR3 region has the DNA TGTGCCAGCAGTTTATCAGGGGGCGCTTATGGCTACACCTTC.

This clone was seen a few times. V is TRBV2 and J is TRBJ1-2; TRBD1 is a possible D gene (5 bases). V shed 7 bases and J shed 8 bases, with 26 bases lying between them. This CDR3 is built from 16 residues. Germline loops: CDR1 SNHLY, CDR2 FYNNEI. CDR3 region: CASTETAAPGVTGYTF. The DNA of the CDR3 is TGTGCCAGCACCGAGACAGCAGCTCCGGGGGTAACGGGCTACACCTTC. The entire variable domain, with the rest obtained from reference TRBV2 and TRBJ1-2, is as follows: EPEVTQTPSHQVTQMGQEVILRCVPISNHLYFYWYRQILGQKVEFLVSFYNNEISEKSEIFDDQFSVERPDGSNFTLKIRSTKLEDSAMYFCASTETAAPGVTGYTFGSGTRLTVV.

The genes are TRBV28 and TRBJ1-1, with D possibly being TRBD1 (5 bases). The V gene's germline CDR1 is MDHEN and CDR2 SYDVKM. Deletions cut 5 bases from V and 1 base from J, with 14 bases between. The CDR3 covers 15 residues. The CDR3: CASSARGGGNTEAFF. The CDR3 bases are TGTGCCAGCAGTGCCCGTGGGGGAGGGAACACTGAAGCTTTCTTT.

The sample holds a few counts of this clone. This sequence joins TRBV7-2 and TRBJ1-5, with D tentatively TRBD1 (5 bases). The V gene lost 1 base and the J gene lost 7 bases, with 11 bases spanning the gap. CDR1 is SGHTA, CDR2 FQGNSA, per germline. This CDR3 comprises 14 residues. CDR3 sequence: CASSLVGSGQPQHF. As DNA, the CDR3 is TGTGCCAGCAGCTTAGTTGGGTCAGGGCAGCCCCAGCATTTT.

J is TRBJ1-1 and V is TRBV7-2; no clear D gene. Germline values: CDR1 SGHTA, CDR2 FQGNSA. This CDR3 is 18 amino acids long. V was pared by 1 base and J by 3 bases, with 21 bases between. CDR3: CASSLGLRLAFWYTEAFF. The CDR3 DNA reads TGTGCCAGCAGCTTAGGACTCCGCTTGGCTTTTTGGTACACTGAAGCTTTCTTT.

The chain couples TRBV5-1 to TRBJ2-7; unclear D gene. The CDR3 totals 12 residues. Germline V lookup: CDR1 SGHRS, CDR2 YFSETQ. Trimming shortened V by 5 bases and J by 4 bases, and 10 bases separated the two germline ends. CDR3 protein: CASRLVEYEQYF. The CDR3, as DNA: TGCGCCAGCAGACTGGTCGAATACGAGCAGTACTTC.

This chain's CDR3 is CASSLDSRGEKLFF. CDR3 nucleotides: TGTGCCAGCAGCTTAGACAGTAGGGGTGAAAAACTGTTTTTT. The chain has TRBV7-9 and TRBJ1-4; D is possibly TRBD1 (5 bases). V was clipped by 1 base and J by 7 bases, with 10 bases between them. Germline V gene lookup returns CDR1 SEHNR and CDR2 FQNEAQ (reference sequence). The CDR3 is 14 residues long.

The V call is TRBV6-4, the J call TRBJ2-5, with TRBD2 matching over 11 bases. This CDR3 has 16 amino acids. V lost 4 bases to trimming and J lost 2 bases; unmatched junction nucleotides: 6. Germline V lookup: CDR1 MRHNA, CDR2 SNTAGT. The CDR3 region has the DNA TGTGCCAGCAGTGGGACAGCTAGCGGGGGGCAAGAGACCCAGTACTTC. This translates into CASSGTASGGQETQYF.

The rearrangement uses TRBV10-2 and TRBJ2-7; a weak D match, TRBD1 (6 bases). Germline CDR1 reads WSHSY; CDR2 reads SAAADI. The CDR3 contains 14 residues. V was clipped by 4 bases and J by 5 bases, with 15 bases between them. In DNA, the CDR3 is TGCGCCAGCAGTGCAGGGGTAGTAATCGACGAGCAGTACGTC. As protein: CASSAGVVIDEQYV.

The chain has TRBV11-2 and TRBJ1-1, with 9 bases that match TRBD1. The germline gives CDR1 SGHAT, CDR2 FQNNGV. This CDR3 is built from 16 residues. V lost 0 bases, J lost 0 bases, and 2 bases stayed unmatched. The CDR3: CASSLDGTGLNTEAFF. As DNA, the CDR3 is TGTGCCAGCAGCTTAGATGGGACAGGGTTGAACACTGAAGCTTTCTTT.

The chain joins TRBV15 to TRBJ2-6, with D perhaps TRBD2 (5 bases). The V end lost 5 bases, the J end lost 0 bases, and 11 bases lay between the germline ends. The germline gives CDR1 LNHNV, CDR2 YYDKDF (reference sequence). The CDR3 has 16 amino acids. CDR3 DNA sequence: TGTGCCACCAGCTCCGCAGAGGGCTCTGGGGCCAACGTCCTGACTTTC. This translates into CATSSAEGSGANVLTF.

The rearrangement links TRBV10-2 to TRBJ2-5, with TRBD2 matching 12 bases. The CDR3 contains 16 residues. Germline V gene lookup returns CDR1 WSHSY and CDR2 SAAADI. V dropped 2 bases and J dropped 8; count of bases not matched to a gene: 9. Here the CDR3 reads CASSEELAGGSGTQYF. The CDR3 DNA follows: TGCGCCAGCAGTGAGGAGCTAGCGGGGGGGTCGGGAACCCAGTACTTC.